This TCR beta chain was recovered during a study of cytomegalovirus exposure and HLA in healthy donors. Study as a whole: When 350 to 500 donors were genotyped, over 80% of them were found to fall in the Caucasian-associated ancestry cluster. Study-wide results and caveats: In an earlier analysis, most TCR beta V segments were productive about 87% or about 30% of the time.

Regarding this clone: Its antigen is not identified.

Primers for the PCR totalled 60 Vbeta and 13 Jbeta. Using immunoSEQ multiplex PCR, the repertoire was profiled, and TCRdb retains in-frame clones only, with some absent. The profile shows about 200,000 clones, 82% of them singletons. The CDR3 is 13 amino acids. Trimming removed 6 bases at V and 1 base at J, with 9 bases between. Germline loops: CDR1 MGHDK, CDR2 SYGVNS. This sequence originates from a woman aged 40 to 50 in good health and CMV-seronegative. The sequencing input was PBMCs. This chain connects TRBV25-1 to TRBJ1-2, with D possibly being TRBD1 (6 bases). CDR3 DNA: TGTGCCAGCAGACAGGGCCATAACTATGGCTACACCTTC. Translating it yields CASRQGHNYGYTF.